The clone carrying this T cell receptor (beta chain) has only a few counts. Its antigen remains unknown. The germline CDR1 and CDR2 sequences are SGHTA and FQGNSA. The CDR3 is 17 amino acids. The V gene end was trimmed by 3 bases and the J gene end by 1 base; junction bases not matched to a gene: 12. The data belong to a study of T cell repertoires in cytomegalovirus infection. The wider study: Well-studied HLA-B-restricted CMV epitopes were used in the study alongside recently identified HLA-C-restricted ones. Matching HLA type and CMV infection were both indicated by public TCR beta signatures.

One entry per CDR3 protein, called by TCRdb with MiXCR from the reads. The profile shows 200,000 to 250,000 distinct CDR3 sequences, around 35% of them singletons. The study's findings and limits: HLA-C-restricted CMV clonotypes gave the most frequent clonotype in two of eight donors.

The source is a human donor in good health (CMV status not recorded). Some clones in this sample may be carry-over from other donors' samples. The source material was CD8+ T cells from cultured PBMCs, sampled from culture after CMV antigen stimulation. The chain carries TRBV7-2 and TRBJ2-7; 7 bases align to TRBD2. CDR3 loop: CASSFDPWLAVSYEQYF. DNA for the CDR3: TGTGCCAGCAGCTTTGATCCCTGGCTAGCGGTTTCCTACGAGCAGTACTTC.